This entry describes one T cell receptor (beta chain). These data belong to a study of blood T cell repertoires in COVID-19. About the research overall: Samples representing acute and convalescent COVID-19 were sourced from the United States, Italy and Spain.

The study drew participants aged about 18 to 95 years from approximately 23 US areas. Categorization into cohorts depended on clinical history that participants reported. Per the original data handling: The authors estimated nucleated cell counts from reference gene primer amplification. The table came from immunoSEQ multiplex PCR; TCRdb's copy has only in-frame clones and leaves some out. V and J calls and clone size are given by that table; D and trimming were obtained from the DNA. The profile covers fewer than 250,000 clones, with approximately 80% appearing a single time and about 7.7% taken by the ten largest. This CDR3 has 15 residues. Deletions cut 3 bases from V and 3 bases from J, with 15 bases between. Germline V gene sequence: CDR1 SGHRS, CDR2 YFSETQ.

The chain couples TRBV5-1 to TRBJ1-1; unclear D gene. The receptor was isolated from a woman aged 40 to 50 with acute COVID-19. The specimen was PBMCs or T cells enriched from blood (not recorded which). CDR3 region: CASSSLTGVDTEAFF. In nucleotides, the CDR3 is TGCGCCAGCAGCTCTTTGACGGGTGTAGACACTGAAGCTTTCTTT. Based on the CDR3 plus reference TRBV5-1 and TRBJ1-1, the full variable domain is KAGVTQTPRYLIKTRGQQVTLSCSPISGHRSVSWYQQTPGQGLQFLFEYFSETQRNKGNFPGRFSGRQFSNSRSEMNVSTLELGDSALYLCASSSLTGVDTEAFFGQGTRLTVV.